This T cell receptor beta chain was sequenced in a study of CXCR3-negative and CXCR3-positive naive CD8 T cells. Study-level results: Diversity in memory CD8+ cells fell much lower than the comparably high levels seen in both naive subsets. Similar levels of surface CD5 were seen between naive subsets; TCR strength was inferred from TRB CDR3 properties. Against CXCR3-negative naive cells, CXCR3-positive naive cells showed more hydrophobic TRB CDR3s.

There are 16 residues in the CDR3. Germline V gives CDR1 SGHRS, CDR2 YFSETQ. Through 5' RACE with UMI labels, the TRB cDNA libraries were prepared. With the 5' RACE reads reprocessed, TCRdb shows one record per CDR3 protein and no DNA. Found here are roughly 120,000 distinct CDR3 sequences; the top ten clones hold approximately 0.54%. As to this clonotype: Its antigen is still unknown.

Material: naive CXCR3+ CD8+ T cells from blood. Documented subset: CD45RO-CCR7+CD27+CD95- naive CD8+ T cells expressing CXCR3 (TNR3+). This sequence joins TRBV5-1 and TRBJ2-1; absent DNA, TCRdb's TRBD2 call cannot be checked. This receptor was obtained from a human donor in good health. Some clones in this sample may be carry-over from other donors' samples. The CDR3 loop reads CASSLLSSGVDNEQFF.